These 2 T cell receptor beta chains were all obtained from the same sample, sequenced in a study of OX40 agonist ivuxolimab in advanced cancers. This table comes from immunoSEQ multiplex PCR, and its TCRdb copy is limited to in-frame clones, with some not included. The table records about 110,000 clones, 89% of them present only once. The sample in question was CD4+ or CD8+ T cells sorted from blood, obtained in a trial of the OX40 agonist ivuxolimab. The receptors stem from an adult with an advanced solid tumor such as melanoma, head and neck, liver or kidney cancer.

The chain uses TRBV11-2 and TRBJ1-1; 8 bases map to TRBD1. Germline CDR1 and CDR2: SGHAT and FQNNGV. Unmatched junction bases numbered 9, after V lost 8 bases and J lost 7 bases. CDR3 length: 13 residues. CDR3 sequence reads: CASRRTGRNEAFF. CDR3 sequence (DNA): TGTGCCAGCCGGCGGACAGGGAGGAATGAAGCTTTCTTT.

The chain has TRBV6-1 and TRBJ1-1, with 9 bases that match TRBD1. The V and J ends lost 4 bases and 5 bases, in that order; junction bases with no gene match: 8. This CDR3 region has 15 residues. Germline V CDR1 and CDR2: MNHNS, SASEGT. CDR3 bases: TGTGCCAGCAGTGGATACAGGGGGCTGGATACTGAAGCTTTCTTT. Protein: CASSGYRGLDTEAFF.